Presented here are 17 T cell receptor beta chains from one specimen sequenced in a study of blood T cell repertoires in COVID-19. The assay was immunoSEQ multiplex PCR, and TCRdb's table has in-frame clones only and misses some. The sample contains 200,000 to 250,000 clones, around four fifths of which appear only once. Input material: PBMCs or T cells enriched from blood (not recorded which). The receptor set was obtained from a middle-aged woman who had been exposed to COVID-19.

This chain uses TRBV3-1 (or the pseudogene TRBV3-2) with TRBJ1-3; 7 bases match TRBD1. The CDR3 has 15 residues. Trimming cost V 2 bases and J 14 bases; bases outside gene matches: 15. Germline V lookup: CDR1 LGHDT, CDR2 YNNKEL (reference sequence). As DNA, the CDR3 is TGTGCCAGCAGCCAACGACAGGGCGGCGGCCCCTCCGTATATTTT. Translated, it gives CASSQRQGGGPSVYF.

The rearrangement joins TRBV11-2 to TRBJ1-1; 10 bases map to TRBD1. The CDR3 length is 15 residues. Per the germline V gene, CDR1 is SGHAT and CDR2 is FQNNGV. Unmatched junction bases numbered 13, after V lost 5 bases and J lost 10 bases. The CDR3 DNA sequence: TGTGCCAGCAGCCGACAGGGGGCATTGGAGTCTGGAGCTTTCTTT. Protein product: CASSRQGALESGAFF.

This clone was seen a handful of times. The chain joins TRBV7-6 to TRBJ2-7; perhaps TRBD2 as D (5 bases). The CDR3 contains 14 residues. The germline V gene has CDR1 SGHVS and CDR2 FNYEAQ. Deletions cut 11 bases from V and 3 bases from J, with 20 bases between. DNA for the CDR3: TGTGCCCCCCGCTGGTTCGGGGTCCTCTACGAGCAGTACTTC. Amino acids: CAPRWFGVLYEQYF.

The gene calls are TRBV7-9 and TRBJ1-3; D unclear. The V gene's germline CDR1 is SEHNR and CDR2 FQNEAQ (reference sequence). The CDR3 is 13 amino acids. Deletions cut 6 bases from V and 5 bases from J, with 11 bases between. The CDR3 loop is CASRQAGRNTIYF. CDR3 nucleotides: TGTGCCAGCAGGCAGGCGGGGAGAAACACCATATATTTT.

The V gene is TRBV19, the J gene TRBJ2-7; possible D gene TRBD1, 5 bases. From germline, CDR1 is LNHDA and CDR2 SQIVND (reference sequence). Trimming removed 2 bases from V and 2 bases from J, with 25 bases in between. The CDR3 extends over 19 amino acids. The CDR3 protein is CASSIQGRAPGVRAYEQYF. For the CDR3, the DNA is TGTGCCAGTAGTATACAGGGCAGGGCACCAGGAGTAAGGGCCTACGAGCAGTACTTC.

This clone was detected only once. V usage is TRBV7-2 and J usage is TRBJ2-4; TRBD2 agrees at 11 bases. The CDR3 sequence is 18 residues long. The junction had 14 bases not matched to a gene; V was cut back by 4 bases and J by 6 bases. Germline CDR1 is SGHTA and CDR2 is FQGNSA. CDR3 bases: TGTGCCAGCAGCTCGCCCAGACTAGCGGGGTATGGGGGAAACATTCAGTACTTC. The encoded protein is CASSSPRLAGYGGNIQYF.

CDR3 nucleotide sequence: TGTGCCAGCAGTGACACGGGCTATGGCTACACCTTC. Encoded protein: CASSDTGYGYTF. This chain connects TRBV6-4 to TRBJ1-2, with D hard to call. V lost 2 bases and J lost 4, with 5 bases in between. CDR1 is MRHNA and CDR2 is SNTAGT in the germline V gene. The CDR3 totals 12 residues.

This clone has a handful of counts. The CDR3: CASSEAGNTEAFF. As DNA, the CDR3 is TGCGCCAGCAGTGAGGCCGGGAACACTGAAGCTTTCTTT. V and J are TRBV10-2 and TRBJ1-1; no reliable D call. The CDR3 has 13 amino acids. V lost 2 bases, J lost 1 base, and 5 bases lay in between. Germline values: CDR1 WSHSY, CDR2 SAAADI.

The J gene is TRBJ2-7, the V gene TRBV6-1; D may be TRBD2 (6 bases). CDR1 MNHNS and CDR2 SASEGT come from the germline V gene. Between the trimmed V and J ends, which lost 2 bases and 4 bases, there was a span of 15 bases. The CDR3 runs 15 residues. The CDR3 nucleotides read TGTGCCAGCAGTGAAATTGGGGGGACTCAATACGAGCAGTACTTC. Its protein product is CASSEIGGTQYEQYF.

This clone was recorded only once. The V and J genes are TRBV9 and TRBJ1-1; D unclear. Trimming took 3 bases from V and 0 from J, leaving 12 bases between them. The CDR3 is 15 residues long. Germline assignment: CDR1 SGDLS and CDR2 YYNGEE. The CDR3 sequence: CASSASGEMNTEAFF. CDR3 in DNA: TGTGCCAGCAGCGCTTCAGGCGAGATGAACACTGAAGCTTTCTTT.

CDR3 residues: CASSYGTAYSGYTF. The CDR3 nucleotides read TGTGCCAGCAGTTACGGGACAGCCTACAGCGGCTACACCTTC. The genes are TRBV6-5 and TRBJ1-2, with 7 bases lining up with TRBD1. Germline V gene lookup returns CDR1 MNHEY and CDR2 SVGAGI. The CDR3 totals 14 residues. Trimming took 2 bases from V and 8 from J; bases not matched to a gene: 8.

CDR3 DNA sequence: TGTGCCAGCAGTGAATGGGACAGGGATTCACCCCTCCACTTT. It yields the protein CASSEWDRDSPLHF. The V call is TRBV2, the J call TRBJ1-6; TRBD1 agrees at 9 bases. The CDR3 sequence is 14 residues long. V lost 2 bases to trimming and J lost 8 bases; unmatched junction nucleotides: 1. CDR1 is SNHLY, CDR2 FYNNEI, per germline.

This chain links TRBV5-1 with TRBJ2-7; 10 bases are shared with TRBD1. V trimming: 1 base; J trimming: 1 base; junction bases outside the gene matches: 8. The germline gives CDR1 SGHRS, CDR2 YFSETQ. This CDR3 has 17 residues. The CDR3 loop is CASSLNYRDRGSYEQYF. The CDR3 DNA is TGCGCCAGCAGCTTGAACTACCGGGACAGGGGTTCCTACGAGCAGTACTTC.

The rearrangement uses TRBV5-4 and TRBJ2-3; D is uncertain. The CDR3 covers 15 residues. Trimming removed 2 bases at V and 1 base at J, with 11 bases between. Germline assignment: CDR1 SGHNT and CDR2 YYREEE (reference sequence). Written as DNA, the CDR3 is TGTGCCAGCAGCTTTTCTCTATACGGCACAGATACGCAGTATTTT. Translating it yields CASSFSLYGTDTQYF.

This chain connects TRBV2 to TRBJ1-1, with TRBD1 matching 9 bases. The CDR3 covers 14 residues. The germline V gene encodes CDR1 SNHLY and CDR2 FYNNEI. Trimming at V came to 7 bases and at J to 4 bases, leaving 7 bases not matched to a gene. The CDR3 sequence is CASKKGTGSTEAFF. CDR3 DNA sequence: TGTGCCAGCAAAAAAGGGACAGGGAGCACTGAAGCTTTCTTT.

The rearrangement joins TRBV14 to TRBJ2-5; TRBD2 matches at 9 bases. With 1 base clipped from V and 5 bases from J, the junction kept 5 bases outside the gene matches. The CDR3 sequence is 15 residues long. Germline V CDR1 and CDR2: SGHDN, FVKESK. The CDR3 loop reads CASSQVAGVRETQYF. CDR3 nucleotide sequence: TGTGCCAGCAGCCAAGTAGCGGGGGTCCGGGAGACCCAGTACTTC.

The rearrangement links TRBV5-1 to TRBJ1-2; no firm D call. The germline V and J ends were trimmed by 2 bases and 3 bases, with 8 bases remaining between them. The CDR3 runs 13 residues. Germline V gene sequence: CDR1 SGHRS, CDR2 YFSETQ. The CDR3 DNA reads as TGCGCCAGCAGCTTATATACAGACTATGGCTACACCTTC. It encodes CASSLYTDYGYTF.